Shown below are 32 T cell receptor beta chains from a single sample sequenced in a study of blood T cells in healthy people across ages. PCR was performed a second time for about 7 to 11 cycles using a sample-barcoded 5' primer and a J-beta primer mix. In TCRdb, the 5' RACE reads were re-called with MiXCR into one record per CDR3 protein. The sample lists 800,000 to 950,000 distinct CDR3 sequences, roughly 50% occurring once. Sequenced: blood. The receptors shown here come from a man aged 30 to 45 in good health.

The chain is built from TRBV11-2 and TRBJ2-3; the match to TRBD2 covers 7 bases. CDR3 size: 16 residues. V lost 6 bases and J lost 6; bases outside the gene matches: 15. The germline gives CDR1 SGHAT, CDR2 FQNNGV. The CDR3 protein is CASSIGWGGPRDTQYF. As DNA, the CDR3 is TGTGCCAGCAGTATAGGCTGGGGGGGACCCAGGGATACGCAGTATTTT.

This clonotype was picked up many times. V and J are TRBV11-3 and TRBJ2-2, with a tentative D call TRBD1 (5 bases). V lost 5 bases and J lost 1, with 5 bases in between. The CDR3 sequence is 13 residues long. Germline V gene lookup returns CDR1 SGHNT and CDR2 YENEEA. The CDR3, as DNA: TGTGCCAGCAGCAGGGGGAACACCGGGGAGCTGTTTTTT. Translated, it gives CASSRGNTGELFF.

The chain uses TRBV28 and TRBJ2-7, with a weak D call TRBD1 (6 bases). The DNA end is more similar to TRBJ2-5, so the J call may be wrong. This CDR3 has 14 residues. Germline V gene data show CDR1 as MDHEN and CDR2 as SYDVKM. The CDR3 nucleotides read TGTGCCAGCAGTTTGCAGGGGTGGTTAGAGACCCAGTACTTC. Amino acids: CASSLQGWLETQYF.

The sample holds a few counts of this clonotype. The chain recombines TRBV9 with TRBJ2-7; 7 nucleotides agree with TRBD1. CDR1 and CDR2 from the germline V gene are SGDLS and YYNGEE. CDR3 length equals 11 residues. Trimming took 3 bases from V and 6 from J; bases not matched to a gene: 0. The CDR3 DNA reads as TGTGCCAGCAGCGGGGACAGCGAGCAGTACTTC. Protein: CASSGDSEQYF.

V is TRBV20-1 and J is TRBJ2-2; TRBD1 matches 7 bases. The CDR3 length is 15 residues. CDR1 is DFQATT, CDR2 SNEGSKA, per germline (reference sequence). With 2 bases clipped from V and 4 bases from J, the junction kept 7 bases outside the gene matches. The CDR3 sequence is CSARPDRVGTGELFF. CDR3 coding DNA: TGCAGTGCTAGACCCGACAGGGTGGGCACCGGGGAGCTGTTTTTT.

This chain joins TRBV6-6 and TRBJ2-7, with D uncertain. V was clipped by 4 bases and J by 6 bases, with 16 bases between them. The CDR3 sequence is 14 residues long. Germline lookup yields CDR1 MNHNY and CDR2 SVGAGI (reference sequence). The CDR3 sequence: CASSFGFPPGEQYF. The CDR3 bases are TGTGCCAGCAGTTTTGGGTTCCCTCCTGGCGAGCAGTACTTC.

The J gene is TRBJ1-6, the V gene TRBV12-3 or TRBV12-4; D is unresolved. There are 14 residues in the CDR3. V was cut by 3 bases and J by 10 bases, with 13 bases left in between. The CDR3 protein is CASSFAQSRSPLHF. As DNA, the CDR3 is TGTGCCAGCAGTTTCGCACAGTCGAGATCACCCCTCCACTTT.

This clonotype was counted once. CDR3 bases: TGTGCCAGCAGCCTAAGTGGCGCAGGGGGAGGGGAGACCCAGTACTTC. It codes for CASSLSGAGGGETQYF. V and J are TRBV2 and TRBJ2-5; D is tentatively TRBD1 or TRBD2 (7 bases each). Trimming removed 6 bases at V and 5 bases at J, with 22 bases between. This CDR3 is 16 amino acids long. Germline-derived CDR1 and CDR2 are SNHLY and FYNNEI. Looking up the rest from reference TRBV2 and TRBJ2-5 gives the full variable domain: EPEVTQTPSHQVTQMGQEVILRCVPISNHLYFYWYRQILGQKVEFLVSFYNNEISEKSEIFDDQFSVERPDGSNFTLKIRSTKLEDSAMYFCASSLSGAGGGETQYFGPGTRLLVL.

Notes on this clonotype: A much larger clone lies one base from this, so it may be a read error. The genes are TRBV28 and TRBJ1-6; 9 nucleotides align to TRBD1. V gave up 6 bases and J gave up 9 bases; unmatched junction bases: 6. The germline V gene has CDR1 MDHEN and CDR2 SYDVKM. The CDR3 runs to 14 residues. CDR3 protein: CASRPPTGGSPLHF. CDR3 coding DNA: TGTGCCAGCAGACCACCGACAGGGGGTTCACCCCTCCACTTT.

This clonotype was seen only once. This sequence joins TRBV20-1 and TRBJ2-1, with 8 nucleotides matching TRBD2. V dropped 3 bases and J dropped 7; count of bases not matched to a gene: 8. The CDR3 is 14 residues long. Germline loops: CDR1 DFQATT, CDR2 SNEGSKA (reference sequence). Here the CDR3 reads CSASPGGGTNEQFF. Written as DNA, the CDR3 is TGCAGTGCTAGCCCCGGCGGGGGGACTAATGAGCAGTTCTTC.

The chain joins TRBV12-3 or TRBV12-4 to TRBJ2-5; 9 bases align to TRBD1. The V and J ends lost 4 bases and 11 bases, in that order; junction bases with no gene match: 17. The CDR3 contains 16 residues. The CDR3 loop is CASSYRGPTENNEQYF. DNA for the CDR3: TGTGCCAGCAGTTACAGGGGGCCCACCGAGAACAATGAGCAGTACTTC.

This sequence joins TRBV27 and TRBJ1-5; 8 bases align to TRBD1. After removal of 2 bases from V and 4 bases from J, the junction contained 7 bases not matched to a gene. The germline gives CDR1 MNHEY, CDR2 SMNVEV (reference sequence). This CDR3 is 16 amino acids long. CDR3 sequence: CASSLSPTGANQPQHF. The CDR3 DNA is TGTGCCAGCAGTTTAAGTCCGACAGGGGCTAATCAGCCCCAGCATTTT.

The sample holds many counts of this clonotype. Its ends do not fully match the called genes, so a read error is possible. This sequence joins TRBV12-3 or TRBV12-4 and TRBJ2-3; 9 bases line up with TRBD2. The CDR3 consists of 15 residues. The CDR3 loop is CASSLAGGATDTQYF. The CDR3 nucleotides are TGCGCCAGCAGCTTGGCGGGGGGGGCAACAGATACGCAGTATTTT.

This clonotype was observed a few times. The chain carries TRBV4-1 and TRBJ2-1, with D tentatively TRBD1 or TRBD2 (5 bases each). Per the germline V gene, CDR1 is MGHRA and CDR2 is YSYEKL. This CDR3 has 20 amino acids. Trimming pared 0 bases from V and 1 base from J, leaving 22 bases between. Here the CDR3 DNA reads TGCGCCAGCAGCCAAGATCCACAAGCCGTCCAGGGACCTTCCTACAATGAGCAGTTCTTC. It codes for CASSQDPQAVQGPSYNEQFF.

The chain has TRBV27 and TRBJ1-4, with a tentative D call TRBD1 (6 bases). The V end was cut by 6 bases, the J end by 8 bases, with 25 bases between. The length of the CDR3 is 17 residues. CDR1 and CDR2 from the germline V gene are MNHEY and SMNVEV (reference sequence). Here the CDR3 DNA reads TGTGCCAGCAGACTTCGTCCTACAGGGTTTGGGGAAGAAAAACTGTTTTTT. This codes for CASRLRPTGFGEEKLFF.

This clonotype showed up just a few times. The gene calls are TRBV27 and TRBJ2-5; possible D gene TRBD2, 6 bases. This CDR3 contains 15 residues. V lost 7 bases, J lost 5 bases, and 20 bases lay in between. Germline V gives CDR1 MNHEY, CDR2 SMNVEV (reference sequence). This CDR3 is CASKRRELQEETQYF. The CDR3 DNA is TGTGCCAGCAAACGGCGGGAATTACAGGAGGAGACCCAGTACTTC.

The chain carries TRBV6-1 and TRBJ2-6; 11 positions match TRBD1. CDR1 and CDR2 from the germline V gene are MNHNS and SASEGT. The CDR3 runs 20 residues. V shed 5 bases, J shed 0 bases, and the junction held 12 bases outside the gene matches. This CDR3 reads CASSIGQGAPRASGANVLTF. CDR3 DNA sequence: TGTGCCAGCAGTATTGGACAGGGGGCGCCCCGTGCCTCTGGGGCCAACGTCCTGACTTTC.

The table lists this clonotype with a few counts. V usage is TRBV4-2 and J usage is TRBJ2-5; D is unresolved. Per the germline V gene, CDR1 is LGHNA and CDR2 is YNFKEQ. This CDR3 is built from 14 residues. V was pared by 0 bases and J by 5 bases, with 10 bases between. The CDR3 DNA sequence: TGTGCCAGCAGCCAAGATTTGGGTAGGGAGACCCAGTACTTC. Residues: CASSQDLGRETQYF.

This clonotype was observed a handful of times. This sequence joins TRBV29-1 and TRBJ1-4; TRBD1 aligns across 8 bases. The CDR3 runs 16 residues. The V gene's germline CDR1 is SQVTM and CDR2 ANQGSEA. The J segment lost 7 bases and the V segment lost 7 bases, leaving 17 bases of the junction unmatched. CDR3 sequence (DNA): TGCAGCGCCGGCAGGGGTTTCAGGGGGCGTAGTGAAAAACTGTTTTTT. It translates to CSAGRGFRGRSEKLFF.

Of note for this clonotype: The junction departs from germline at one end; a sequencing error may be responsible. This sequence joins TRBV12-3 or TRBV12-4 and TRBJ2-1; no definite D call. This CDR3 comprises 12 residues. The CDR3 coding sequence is TGTGCCAGCTGTTTGGTCCGGAATGAGCAGTTCTTC. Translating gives CASCLVRNEQFF.

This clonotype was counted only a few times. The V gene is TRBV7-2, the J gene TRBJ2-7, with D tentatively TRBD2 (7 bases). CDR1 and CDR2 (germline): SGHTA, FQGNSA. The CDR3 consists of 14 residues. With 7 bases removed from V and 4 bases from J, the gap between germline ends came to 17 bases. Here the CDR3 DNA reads TGTGCCAGCAACCTAGGCGGGGGCCCTTACGAGCAGTACTTC. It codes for CASNLGGGPYEQYF.

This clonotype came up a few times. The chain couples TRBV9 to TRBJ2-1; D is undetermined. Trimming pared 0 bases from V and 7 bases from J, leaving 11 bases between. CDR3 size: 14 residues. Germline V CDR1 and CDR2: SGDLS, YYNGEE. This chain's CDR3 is CASSVEMGLNEQFF. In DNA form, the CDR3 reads TGTGCCAGCAGCGTAGAAATGGGGTTAAATGAGCAGTTCTTC.

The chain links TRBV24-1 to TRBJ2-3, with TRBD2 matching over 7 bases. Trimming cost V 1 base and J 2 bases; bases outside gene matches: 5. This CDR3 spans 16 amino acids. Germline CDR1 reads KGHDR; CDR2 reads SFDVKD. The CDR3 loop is CATSDFQRGFTDTQYF. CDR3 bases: TGTGCCACCAGTGATTTCCAGCGGGGCTTCACAGATACGCAGTATTTT.

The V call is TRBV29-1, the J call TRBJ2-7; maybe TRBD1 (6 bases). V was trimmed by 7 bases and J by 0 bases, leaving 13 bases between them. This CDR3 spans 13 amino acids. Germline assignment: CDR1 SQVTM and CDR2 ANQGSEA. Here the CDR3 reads CSGTKDSSYEQYF. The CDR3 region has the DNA TGCAGCGGTACCAAGGACAGCTCCTACGAGCAGTACTTC.

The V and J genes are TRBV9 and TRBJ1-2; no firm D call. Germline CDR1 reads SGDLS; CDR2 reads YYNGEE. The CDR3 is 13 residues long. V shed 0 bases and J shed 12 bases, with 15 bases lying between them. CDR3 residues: CASSVASFGFDTF. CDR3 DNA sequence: TGTGCCAGCAGCGTAGCTAGTTTCGGTTTCGACACCTTC. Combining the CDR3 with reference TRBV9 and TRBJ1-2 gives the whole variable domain DSGVTQTPKHLITATGQRVTLRCSPRSGDLSVYWYQQSLDQGLQFLIQYYNGEERAKGNILERFSAQQFPDLHSELNLSSLELGDSALYFCASSVASFGFDTFGSGTRLTVV.

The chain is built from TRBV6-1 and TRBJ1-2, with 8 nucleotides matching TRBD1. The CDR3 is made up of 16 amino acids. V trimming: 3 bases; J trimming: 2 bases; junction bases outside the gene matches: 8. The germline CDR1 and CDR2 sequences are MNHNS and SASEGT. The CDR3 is CASSDTGGRANYGYTF. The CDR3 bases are TGTGCCAGCAGTGACACAGGGGGGCGAGCGAACTATGGCTACACCTTC.

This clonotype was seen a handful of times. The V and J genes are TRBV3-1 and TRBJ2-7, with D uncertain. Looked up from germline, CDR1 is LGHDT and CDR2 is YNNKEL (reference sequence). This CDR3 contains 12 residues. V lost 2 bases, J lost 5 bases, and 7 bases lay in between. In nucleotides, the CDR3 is TGTGCCAGCAGCCAACGAAGGGACGAGCAGTACTTC. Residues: CASSQRRDEQYF.

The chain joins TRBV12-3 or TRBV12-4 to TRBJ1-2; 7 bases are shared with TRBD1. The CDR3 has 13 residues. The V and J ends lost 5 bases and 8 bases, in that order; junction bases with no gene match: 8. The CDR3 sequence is CASSHTGAGGYTF. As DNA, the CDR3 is TGTGCCAGCAGTCATACAGGGGCAGGAGGCTACACCTTC.

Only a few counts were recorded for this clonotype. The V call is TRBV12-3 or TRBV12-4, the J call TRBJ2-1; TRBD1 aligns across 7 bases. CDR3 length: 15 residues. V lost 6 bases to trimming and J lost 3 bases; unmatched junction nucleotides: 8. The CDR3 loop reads CASSPPRTGYNEQFF. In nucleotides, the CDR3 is TGTGCCAGCAGCCCCCCTCGGACAGGCTACAATGAGCAGTTCTTC.

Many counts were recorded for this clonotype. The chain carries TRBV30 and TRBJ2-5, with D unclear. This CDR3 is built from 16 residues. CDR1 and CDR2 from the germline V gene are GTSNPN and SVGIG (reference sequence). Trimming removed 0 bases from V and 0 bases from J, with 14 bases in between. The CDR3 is CAWSVYGRANQETQYF. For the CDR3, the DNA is TGTGCCTGGAGTGTCTACGGCAGAGCAAACCAAGAGACCCAGTACTTC.

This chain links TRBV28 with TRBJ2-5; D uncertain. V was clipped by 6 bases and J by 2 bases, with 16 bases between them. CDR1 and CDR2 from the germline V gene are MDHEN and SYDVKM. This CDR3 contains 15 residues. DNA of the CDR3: TGTGCCAGCAGGCCCGACGGGCTACCACAAGAGACCCAGTACTTC. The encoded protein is CASRPDGLPQETQYF. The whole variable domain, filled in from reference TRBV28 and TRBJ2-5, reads DVKVTQSSRYLVKRTGEKVFLECVQDMDHENMFWYRQDPGLGLRLIYFSYDVKMKEKGDIPEGYSVSREKKERFSLILESASTNQTSMYLCASRPDGLPQETQYFGPGTRLLVL.

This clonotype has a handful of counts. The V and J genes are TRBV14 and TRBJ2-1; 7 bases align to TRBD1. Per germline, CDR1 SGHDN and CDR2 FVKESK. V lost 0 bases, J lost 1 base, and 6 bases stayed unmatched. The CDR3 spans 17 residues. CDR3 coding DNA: TGTGCCAGCAGCCAAGATAAGGGACAGTTGTCCTACAATGAGCAGTTCTTC. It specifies CASSQDKGQLSYNEQFF. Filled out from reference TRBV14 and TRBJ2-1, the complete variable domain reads EAGVTQFPSHSVIEKGQTVTLRCDPISGHDNLYWYRRVMGKEIKFLLHFVKESKQDESGMPNNRFLAERTGGTYSTLKVQPAELEDSGVYFCASSQDKGQLSYNEQFFGPGTRLTVL.